The TCR beta chain described here comes from a study of regulatory T cells in long-lasting Graves disease. This CDR3 is built from 15 residues. With 4 bases removed from V and 4 bases from J, the gap between germline ends came to 13 bases. Germline V gene lookup returns CDR1 LNHDA and CDR2 SQIVND (reference sequence). To make TCR beta libraries, researchers used iRepertoire HTBI primers and Arm-PCR of CDR3 regions. TCRdb re-called the multiplex PCR reads with MiXCR, one entry per CDR3 protein. Seen here are hundreds of thousands of distinct CDR3 sequences, 15% to 20% observed once, and the top ten hold about 20%. As for time point: newly diagnosed GD, antithyroid drugs for less than 3 months. Researchers made the TCR library from RNA that was extracted from PBMCs. The same specimen was also included in a second study, on T cells in Graves' hyperthyroidism and ophthalmopathy. Per that study: Ophthalmopathy was distinguished from stable hyperthyroidism by 13 V-J signatures.

The clonotype was recovered from a woman in her thirties with Graves disease. V is TRBV19 and J is TRBJ2-2; D gene uncertain. The sample consisted of peripheral blood mononuclear cells (PBMCs), taken at new diagnosis, from a patient treated with antithyroid drugs. The CDR3 DNA follows: TGTGCCAGTAGTACCCAGCCTAAGATCACCGGGGAGCTGTTTTTT. Its translation is CASSTQPKITGELFF.